This paragraph reports one T cell receptor beta chain. This sample is drawn from a study of control samples from healthy donors and cancer patients. The germline V gene encodes CDR1 MNHNS and CDR2 SASEGT. V trimming: 2 bases; J trimming: 7 bases; junction bases outside the gene matches: 13. The CDR3 spans 16 residues. The table came from immunoSEQ multiplex PCR; TCRdb's copy has only in-frame clones and leaves some out. This table holds about 64,000 clones, roughly 90% found once. Sample: PBMCs. V gene TRBV6-1 combines with J gene TRBJ1-2, with 7 nucleotides matching TRBD1. This sequence originates from a man in his forties with colorectal cancer. The CDR3 DNA reads as TGTGCCAGCAGTGAAACGGGACAGCTCAACGCGGGTGGCTACACCTTC. Its protein product is CASSETGQLNAGGYTF.